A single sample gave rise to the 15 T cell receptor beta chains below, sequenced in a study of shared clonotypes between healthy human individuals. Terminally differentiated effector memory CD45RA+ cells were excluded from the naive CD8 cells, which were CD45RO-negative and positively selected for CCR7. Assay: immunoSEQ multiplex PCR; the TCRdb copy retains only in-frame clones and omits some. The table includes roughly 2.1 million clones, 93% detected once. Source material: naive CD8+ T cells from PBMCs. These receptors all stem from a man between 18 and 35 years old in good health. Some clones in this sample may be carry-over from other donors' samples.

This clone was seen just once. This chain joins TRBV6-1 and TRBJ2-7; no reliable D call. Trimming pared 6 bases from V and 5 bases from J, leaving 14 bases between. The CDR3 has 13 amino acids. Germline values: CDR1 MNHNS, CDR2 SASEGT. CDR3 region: CASRITKPHEQYF. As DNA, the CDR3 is TGTGCCAGCAGGATCACCAAGCCCCACGAGCAGTACTTC.

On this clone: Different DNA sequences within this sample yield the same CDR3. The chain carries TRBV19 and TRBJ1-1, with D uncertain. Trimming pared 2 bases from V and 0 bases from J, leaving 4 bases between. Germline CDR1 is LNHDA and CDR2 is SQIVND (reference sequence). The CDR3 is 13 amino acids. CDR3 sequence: CASSIQMNTEAFF. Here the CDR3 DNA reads TGTGCCAGTAGTATACAGATGAACACTGAAGCTTTCTTT.

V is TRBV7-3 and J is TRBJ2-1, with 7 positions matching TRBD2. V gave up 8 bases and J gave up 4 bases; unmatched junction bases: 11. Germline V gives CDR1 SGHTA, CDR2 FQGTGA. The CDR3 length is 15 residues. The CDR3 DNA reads TGTGCCAGCGCGGCGGGAGCCCGAACGTACAATGAGCAGTTCTTC. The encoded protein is CASAAGARTYNEQFF. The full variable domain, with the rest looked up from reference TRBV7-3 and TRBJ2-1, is GAGVSQTPSNKVTEKGKYVELRCDPISGHTALYWYRQSLGQGPEFLIYFQGTGAADDSGLPNDRFFAVRPEGSVSTLKIQRTERGDSAVYLCASAAGARTYNEQFFGPGTRLTVL.

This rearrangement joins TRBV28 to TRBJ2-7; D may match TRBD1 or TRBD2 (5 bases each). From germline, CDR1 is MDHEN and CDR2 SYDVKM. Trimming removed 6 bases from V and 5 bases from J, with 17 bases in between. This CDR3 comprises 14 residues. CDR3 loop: CASSLTRGVDEQYF. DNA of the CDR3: TGTGCCAGCAGCCTAACGCGAGGGGTCGACGAGCAGTACTTC. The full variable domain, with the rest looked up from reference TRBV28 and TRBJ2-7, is DVKVTQSSRYLVKRTGEKVFLECVQDMDHENMFWYRQDPGLGLRLIYFSYDVKMKEKGDIPEGYSVSREKKERFSLILESASTNQTSMYLCASSLTRGVDEQYFGPGTRLTVT.

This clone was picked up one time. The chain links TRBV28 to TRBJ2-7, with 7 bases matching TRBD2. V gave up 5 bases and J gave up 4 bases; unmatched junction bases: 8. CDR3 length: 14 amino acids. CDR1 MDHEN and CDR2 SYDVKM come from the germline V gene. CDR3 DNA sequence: TGTGCCAGCAGTATACCGGGACTAACGTACGAGCAGTACTTC. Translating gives CASSIPGLTYEQYF. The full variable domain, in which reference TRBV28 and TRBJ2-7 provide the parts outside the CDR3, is DVKVTQSSRYLVKRTGEKVFLECVQDMDHENMFWYRQDPGLGLRLIYFSYDVKMKEKGDIPEGYSVSREKKERFSLILESASTNQTSMYLCASSIPGLTYEQYFGPGTRLTVT.

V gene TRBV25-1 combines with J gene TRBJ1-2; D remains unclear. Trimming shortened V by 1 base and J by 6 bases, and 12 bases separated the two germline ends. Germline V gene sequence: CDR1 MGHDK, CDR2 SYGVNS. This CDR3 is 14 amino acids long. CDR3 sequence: CASSEWRAANGYTF. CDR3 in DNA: TGTGCCAGCAGTGAATGGCGGGCCGCGAATGGCTACACCTTC.

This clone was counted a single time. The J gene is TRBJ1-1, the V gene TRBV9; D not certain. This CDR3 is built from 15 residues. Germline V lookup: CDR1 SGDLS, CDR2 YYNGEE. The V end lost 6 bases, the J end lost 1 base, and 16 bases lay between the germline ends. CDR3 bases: TGTGCCAGCAACGAATGGGGTGATGCGAACACTGAAGCTTTCTTT. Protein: CASNEWGDANTEAFF. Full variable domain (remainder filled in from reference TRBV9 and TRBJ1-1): DSGVTQTPKHLITATGQRVTLRCSPRSGDLSVYWYQQSLDQGLQFLIQYYNGEERAKGNILERFSAQQFPDLHSELNLSSLELGDSALYFCASNEWGDANTEAFFGQGTRLTVV.

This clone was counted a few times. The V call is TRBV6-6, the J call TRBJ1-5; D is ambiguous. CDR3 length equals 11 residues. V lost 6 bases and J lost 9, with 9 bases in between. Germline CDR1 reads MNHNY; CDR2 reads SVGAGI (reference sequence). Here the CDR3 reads CASSPGWPQHF. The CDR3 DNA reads TGTGCCAGCAGCCCCGGCTGGCCCCAGCATTTT.

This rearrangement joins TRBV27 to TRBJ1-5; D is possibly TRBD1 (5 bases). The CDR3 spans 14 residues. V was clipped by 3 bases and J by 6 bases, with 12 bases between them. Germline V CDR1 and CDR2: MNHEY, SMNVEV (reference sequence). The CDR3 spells CASSFRNTGQPQHF. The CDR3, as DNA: TGTGCCAGCAGTTTTCGGAACACAGGTCAGCCCCAGCATTTT.

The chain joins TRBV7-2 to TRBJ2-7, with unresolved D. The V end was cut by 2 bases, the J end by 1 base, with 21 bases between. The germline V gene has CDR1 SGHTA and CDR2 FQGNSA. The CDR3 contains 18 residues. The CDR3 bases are TGTGCCAGCAGCTTATCCCGGGCGGCATCACTGCCTTCCTACGAGCAGTACTTC. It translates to CASSLSRAASLPSYEQYF.

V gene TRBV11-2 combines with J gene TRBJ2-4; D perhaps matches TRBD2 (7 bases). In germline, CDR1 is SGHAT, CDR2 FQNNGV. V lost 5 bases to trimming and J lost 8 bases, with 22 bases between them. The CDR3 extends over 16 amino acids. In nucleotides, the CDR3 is TGTGCCAGCAGCCCAAGGGGGGGGCCTTTATGGGACATTCAGTACTTC. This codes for CASSPRGGPLWDIQYF.

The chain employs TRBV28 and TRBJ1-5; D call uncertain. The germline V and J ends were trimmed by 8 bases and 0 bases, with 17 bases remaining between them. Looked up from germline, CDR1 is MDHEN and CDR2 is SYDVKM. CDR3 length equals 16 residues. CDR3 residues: CASAPTVGYSNQPQHF. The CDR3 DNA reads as TGTGCCAGCGCTCCAACGGTGGGATATAGCAATCAGCCCCAGCATTTT.

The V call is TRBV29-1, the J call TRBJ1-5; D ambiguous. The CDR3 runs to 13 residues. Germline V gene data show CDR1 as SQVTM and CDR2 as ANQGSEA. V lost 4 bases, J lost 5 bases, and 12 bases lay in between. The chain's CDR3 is CSVVGSGDQPQHF. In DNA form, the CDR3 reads TGCAGCGTTGTAGGGTCTGGTGATCAGCCCCAGCATTTT.

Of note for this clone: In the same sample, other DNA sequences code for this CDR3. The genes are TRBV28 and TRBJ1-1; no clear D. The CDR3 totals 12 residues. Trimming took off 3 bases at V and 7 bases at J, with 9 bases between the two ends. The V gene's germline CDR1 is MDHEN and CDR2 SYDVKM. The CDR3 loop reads CASSLSRIEAFF. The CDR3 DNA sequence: TGTGCCAGCAGTTTGTCAAGGATTGAAGCTTTCTTT.

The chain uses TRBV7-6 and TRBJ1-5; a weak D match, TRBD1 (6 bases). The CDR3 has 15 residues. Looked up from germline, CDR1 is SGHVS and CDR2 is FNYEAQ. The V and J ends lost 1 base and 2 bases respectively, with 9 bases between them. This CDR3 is CASSLEAGGNQPQHF. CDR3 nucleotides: TGTGCCAGCAGCTTAGAGGCAGGGGGCAATCAGCCCCAGCATTTT.